This paragraph reports one TCR beta chain. The data were taken from a study of blood T cell repertoires in COVID-19. This table comes from immunoSEQ multiplex PCR, and its TCRdb copy is limited to in-frame clones, with some not included. The sample contains 270,000 or so clones, under 90% of which appear only once. CDR1 and CDR2 (germline): MDHEN, SYDVKM. The CDR3 runs to 15 residues. V shed 6 bases and J shed 1 base, with 16 bases lying between them. The V gene is TRBV28, the J gene TRBJ2-7; TRBD2 is a possible D gene (6 bases). The receptor was isolated from a woman in her forties who had recovered from COVID-19. Material: peripheral blood. CDR3: CASSPSAGRSYEQYF. The CDR3 DNA reads as TGTGCCAGCAGCCCTAGCGCCGGGAGATCCTACGAGCAGTACTTC.